This T cell receptor (beta chain) was sequenced for a study of cytomegalovirus exposure and HLA in healthy donors. Measured with immunoSEQ multiplex PCR; TCRdb has only the in-frame clones, and not every one. The data contain about 120,000 clones, 88% of them singletons. Among the roughly 120 subjects of the validation cohort, separate from the roughly 650-subject first cohort, were the donors. Study conclusions and caveats: High sensitivity and specificity were reportedly achieved when the classifier diagnosed cytomegalovirus status. A list of approximately 160 TCR beta chains associated with cytomegalovirus was given.

As for this clone: Its cognate antigen is unknown.

This clonotype was sampled from a woman under 30 in good health and CMV-seropositive. Sequencing was carried out using PBMCs.

The CDR3 protein is CASSPADRRQPQHF. For the CDR3, the DNA is TGTGCCAGCAGCCCCGCCGACAGGCGTCAGCCCCAGCATTTT. The chain employs TRBV6-5 and TRBJ1-5, with a tentative D call TRBD1 (6 bases). V shed 6 bases and J shed 6 bases, with 15 bases lying between them. The CDR3 extends over 14 amino acids. The germline gives CDR1 MNHEY, CDR2 SVGAGI.